This T cell receptor beta chain was profiled in a study of TIL therapy for anti-PD-1-resistant metastatic lung cancer. Study as a whole: Tumors were harvested before any PD-1/PD-L1 blockade. Most patients had lung adenocarcinoma.

Germline lookup yields CDR1 SGHNT and CDR2 YENEEA. V was clipped by 9 bases and J by 5 bases, with 10 bases between them. The CDR3 has 11 residues. The immunoSEQ assay was v3. Produced via immunoSEQ multiplex PCR; TCRdb's table is partial and in-frame only. The profile shows about 49,000 clones, 70% to 85% of them singletons. This sample's time point: pre-treatment sample, taken before nivolumab and TIL therapy. This chain joins TRBV11-3 and TRBJ1-1; D not resolved. This TCR was recovered from a man aged 65 to 79 with non-small cell lung cancer. The material sequenced was blood, taken at baseline. CDR3 nucleotides: TGTGCCAGTGAGGTCCCAACTGAAGCTTTCTTT. It specifies CASEVPTEAFF.